This is a list of T cell receptor beta chains from one sample in a study of CD8+CD57+ T cells in acquired aplastic anemia. Using its own MiXCR run on the reads, TCRdb lists one record per CDR3 protein. Of 90,000 to 120,000 distinct CDR3 sequences listed, under 60% were seen once; the top ten hold around 32%. Sequenced material: sorted CD4+, CD8+, or CD8+CD57+ T cells (not recorded which) from PBMCs. The receptors shown here come from a human donor in good health, serving as a control. Each CDR3 is given without its conserved first and last residue.

v_gene	j_gene	CDR3aa
TRBV19	TRBJ2-7	ASSPSPREQY
TRBV29-1	TRBJ2-2	SVYGTGFVKSAGELF
TRBV7-9	TRBJ1-1	ASSLAGVAEAF
TRBV19	TRBJ2-5	ASRDRDQETQY
TRBV20-1	TRBJ2-6	SAREDRSSGANVLT
TRBV30	TRBJ1-3	AWSPFSGNTIY
TRBV27	TRBJ1-2	ASSLSLSGQGGYT
TRBV27	TRBJ2-5	ASSTTGVETQY
TRBV20-1	TRBJ2-1	SASSSAYEQF
TRBV24-1	TRBJ1-6	ATSKAEYSPLH
TRBV7-2	TRBJ1-2	ASRGEVGYT
TRBV10-3	TRBJ1-4	AISETEGEKLF
TRBV4-3	TRBJ1-2	ASSTDRGGYGYT
TRBV29-1	TRBJ2-7	SVGFSHEQY
TRBV13	TRBJ2-7	ASSLGQGNEQY
TRBV7-2	TRBJ1-6	ASSVPNAPLH
TRBV6-1	TRBJ2-7	ASSRGGASYEQY
TRBV7-2	TRBJ2-7	ASSFSSGEVSYEQY
TRBV13	TRBJ1-2	ASSLTKIYGYT
TRBV29-1	TRBJ1-2	SVEEETRVRGYT
TRBV12-3/TRBV12-4	TRBJ2-5	ASSSTVETQY
TRBV7-6	TRBJ1-1	ASSSGGTMNTEAF
TRBV5-1	TRBJ2-7	ASSLRQPGSYEQY
TRBV6-1	TRBJ1-6	ASSTTGGNSPLH
TRBV29-1	TRBJ2-7	SVEEAATGGREQY
TRBV24-1	TRBJ2-7	ATSDLYSGTGTYEQY
TRBV19	TRBJ1-1	ASSFGGDEAF
TRBV12-3/TRBV12-4	TRBJ2-5	ASSHPGGLETQY
TRBV19	TRBJ1-5	ASSNQAPNQPQH
TRBV19	TRBJ1-1	ASGQNTEAF
TRBV9	TRBJ2-7	ASSGQGTYEQY
TRBV10-3	TRBJ1-5	AISDGGVSSNQPQH
TRBV5-1	TRBJ2-1	ASFLQGDNEQF
TRBV10-3	TRBJ1-6	AISERDSLYNSPLH
TRBV24-1	TRBJ1-2	ATSDQGQGSHRGYT